This is a list of T cell receptor beta chains from one sample in a study of blood T cell repertoires in COVID-19. Profiled with immunoSEQ multiplex PCR; TCRdb holds only in-frame clones, not every one. The sample yields 170,000 or so clones, around 82% seen once. Sequenced sample: peripheral blood. The source is a man between 18 and 29 years old with active or convalescent COVID-19. The CDR3 runs from the conserved cysteine through the conserved F or W. The order of the fields is D gene, J gene, V gene, clone size, CDR3 DNA, CDR3 protein. A D gene is named only where the DNA matches it firmly. Size is omitted from some rows. Given values are once, few, many or a class for expanded clones.

NA,TRBJ2-6,TRBV6-2/TRBV6-3,many,TGTGCCAGCAGTCGCATATCGGGGGAGGCCAACGTCCTGACTTTC,CASSRISGEANVLTF
NA,TRBJ2-5,TRBV5-6,NA,TGTGCCAGCAGCCTAGAGGTTATCCAAGAGACCCAGTACTTC,CASSLEVIQETQYF
NA,TRBJ2-7,TRBV9,NA,TGTGCCAGCAGCGCCCCGGACAGAGTCTACGAGCAGTACTTC,CASSAPDRVYEQYF
TRBD1,TRBJ2-1,TRBV6-5,once,TGTGCCAGCAGCCACCGGGACAGGGGACGCCCGAGGCAGTTCTTC,CASSHRDRGRPRQFF
NA,TRBJ2-7,TRBV6-1,NA,TGTGCCAGCAGTGACAGGGCAGCCGACGAGCAGTACTTC,CASSDRAADEQYF
TRBD1,TRBJ2-7,TRBV5-4,NA,TGTGCCAGCAGCCCAGTACCGGGACAGGGCTACGAGCAGTACTTC,CASSPVPGQGYEQYF
TRBD1,TRBJ2-5,TRBV9,NA,TGTGCCAGCAGCGGACAGGGTCAGGTGGGAGAGACCCAGTACTTC,CASSGQGQVGETQYF
NA,TRBJ2-1,TRBV5-1,NA,TGCGCCAGCAGCTTGGACAGCCCATTCTACAATGAGCAGTTCTTC,CASSLDSPFYNEQFF
NA,TRBJ2-7,TRBV24-1,NA,TGTGCCACCAGTGATGGGGCACTACATTCCTACGAGCAGTACTTC,CATSDGALHSYEQYF
TRBD2,TRBJ2-1,TRBV2,NA,TGTGCCAGTCTGAGCGGGGGGGCCGCTGAGCAGTTCTTC,CASLSGGAAEQFF
TRBD2,TRBJ2-5,TRBV14,NA,TGTGCCAGCAGCCCGCTTGCGGGGGGCCGAGAGACCCAGTACTTC,CASSPLAGGRETQYF
TRBD1,TRBJ1-2,TRBV27,NA,TGTGCCAGCAGTGCTCGCTCCGGCTCACAGGGGGGAGGTTTCTATGGCTACACCTTC,CASSARSGSQGGGFYGYTF
NA,TRBJ2-3,TRBV5-1,NA,TGCGCCAGCAGCTTGGGTGGAGCGCACGTCACAGATACGCAGTATTTT,CASSLGGAHVTDTQYF
TRBD1,TRBJ1-1,TRBV5-6,NA,TGTGCCAGCAGCTCTCCGGCGAACAGGGGGCGCCGAGCTTTCTTT,CASSSPANRGRRAFF
TRBD1,TRBJ1-5,TRBV7-2,NA,TGTGCCAGCAGCATCGACAGGGGTCAGCCCCAGCATTTT,CASSIDRGQPQHF
NA,TRBJ2-4,TRBV7-2,NA,TGTGCCAGCAGCTCCATATCCTTCGTAGTGGCGGAAAACATTCAGTACTTC,CASSSISFVVAENIQYF
NA,TRBJ1-1,TRBV20-1,many,TGCAGTGCCAGTTGGACTGGGGGGATGAACACTGAAGCTTTCTTT,CSASWTGGMNTEAFF
NA,TRBJ2-2,TRBV2,NA,TGTGCCAGCAGCAATGGCGAGGTCGTGAACACCGGGGAGCTGTTTTTT,CASSNGEVVNTGELFF
NA,TRBJ1-2,TRBV19,NA,TGTGCCAGTAGTATAAGGCAGGGCGATGGCTACACCTTC,CASSIRQGDGYTF
TRBD2,TRBJ2-1,TRBV19,NA,TGTGCCACACGAAGGGAACCGGGACTAACTAGCGGGAGTTTCTTC,CATRREPGLTSGSFF
TRBD1,TRBJ1-4,TRBV6-1,NA,TGTGCCAGCAGTGATTCGGCCGGACAGGGAAATGAAAAACTGTTTTTT,CASSDSAGQGNEKLFF
TRBD1,TRBJ2-5,TRBV12-3/TRBV12-4,NA,TGTGCCAGCAGCCTCGGACAGGGAGAGACCCAGTACTTC,CASSLGQGETQYF
TRBD1,TRBJ1-1,TRBV10-3,NA,TGTGCCATCAGTGTGCGGACAGGGAACACTGAAGCTTTCTTT,CAISVRTGNTEAFF
TRBD1,TRBJ1-2,TRBV10-3,NA,TGTGCCATCAGTGGGAGAGGGACAGGGGCTAACTATGGCTACACCTTC,CAISGRGTGANYGYTF
TRBD1,TRBJ2-1,TRBV2,NA,TGTGCCAGCAGTACGCACAGGGGGCCCTACAATGAGCAGTTCTTC,CASSTHRGPYNEQFF
TRBD2,TRBJ2-7,TRBV4-3,NA,TGCGCCAGCAGCCAAGAGGTATTCCGGGAGGAGACCTACGAGCAGTACTTC,CASSQEVFREETYEQYF